The entry that follows covers one TCR beta chain sequence. The clone's antigen remains unknown. Base qualities are not provided; no much larger clone lies one nucleotide away. Participants in the prospective study were aged roughly 18 to 95 years, lived in under 30 United States geographic areas, and enrolled through a virtual design. In the prospective study, cohorts were assigned on the basis of participant-reported clinical history obtained from a screening survey and a study questionnaire. In the prospective study, mobile phlebotomists collected whole blood, serum and a nasopharyngeal or oropharyngeal swab from each participant. Prospective study participants could optionally give additional blood draws and questionnaires over an approximately two-month period. Prospective study blood samples were shipped either frozen or at room temperature before DNA extraction. CDR1 and CDR2, per the germline V gene, are SGHRS and YFSETQ. The CDR3 contains 13 residues, cysteine and phenylalanine counted. Solely the CDR3 DNA is kept, with 39 bases framed from the first base. Trimming costs V 2 bases and J 3 bases, and their ends lie 8 bases apart.

The record originates from a study of blood T cell repertoires in COVID-19 (dated by TCRdb to about 2020). Study-level background: Samples covering the acute and convalescent phases of COVID-19 were provided by collaborators in the United States, Italy and Spain. The prospective study material was composed of cDNA or gDNA derived from T cells, B-cell-depleted T cells, or PBMCs. Deeply sampled blood TCRbeta repertoires from subjects exposed to, actively infected with, or recovered from COVID-19 were included in the dataset. A freely available public database, intended as a resource for researchers studying the immune response to SARS-CoV-2, is where the repertoires were released. Samples were obtained from the ongoing ImmuneRACE study (first 160 participants) and from 1,254 subjects provided by 6 global collaborators. The sample metadata nearly always contained a de-identified subject ID, COVID-19 status, age in years and sex. Where HLA class I and class II types were available, the types were taken from metadata supplied by the sample provider, not from assay-based typing.

The immunoSEQ Assay, a bias-controlled multiplex PCR, was used to amplify TCRbeta CDR3 regions from genomic DNA. On the authors' methods: Nucleated cell counts per sample were estimated from amplification of reference gene primers within the assay. To quantify the absolute abundance of each unique TCRbeta CDR3 rearrangement, sequence reads were collapsed and filtered. For each sample, productive Simpson clonality was calculated as the square root of Simpson's diversity index across productive rearrangements. This immuneACCESS table, as held by TCRdb, lists in-frame sequences with V and J called but not all clones. Of the missing ones, under half trace to an unresolved V gene in checked studies; the others have no known cause. V and J calls and clone size follow that table, whereas D and trimming were derived from the DNA. The sample table records about 140,000 clones; 84% of these occur just once. 3% to 3.5% of the sample rests with the top ten.

General conclusions and limits of the study: The quantity of clinical and demographic metadata differed by source and by participant and was supplied without curation.

The V gene is TRBV5-1 and the J gene is TRBJ1-1; TRBD1 is possibly the D segment (5 matching bases). The sequencing sample was made of PBMCs or T cells enriched from blood (not recorded which). The sequence was obtained from a woman aged 45-65 years with acute COVID-19. The CDR3 protein: CASSLQGDTEAFF. The base sequence is TGCGCCAGCAGCTTACAAGGGGACACTGAAGCTTTCTTT.